The 6 T cell receptor beta chains in this list originate from one sample, sequenced in a study of T cells after yellow fever vaccination. From the 5' RACE reads, TCRdb called clonotypes with MiXCR, one entry per CDR3 protein. Counted here are fewer than 500,000 distinct CDR3 sequences, around 20% occurring once; the ten biggest clones make up roughly a sixth. The sequencing used PBMCs, collected before the yellow fever booster vaccination. These receptors came from a man aged 18 to 35 who received the YFV17D yellow fever vaccine.

This clonotype occurred a few times. V and J are TRBV5-1 and TRBJ2-5; TRBD2 matches at 7 bases. This CDR3 comprises 15 residues. The ends lost 0 bases at V and 0 bases at J; junction bases unmatched: 2. Germline V lookup: CDR1 SGHRS, CDR2 YFSETQ. This CDR3 reads CASSLVGGDQETQYF. The CDR3 region has the DNA TGCGCCAGCAGCTTGGTGGGGGGGGACCAAGAGACCCAGTACTTC. Supplemented by reference TRBV5-1 and TRBJ2-5, the full variable domain reads KAGVTQTPRYLIKTRGQQVTLSCSPISGHRSVSWYQQTPGQGLQFLFEYFSETQRNKGNFPGRFSGRQFSNSRSEMNVSTLELGDSALYLCASSLVGGDQETQYFGPGTRLLVL.

The chain recombines TRBV7-9 with TRBJ1-1; possible D gene TRBD1, 6 bases. Per the germline V gene, CDR1 is SEHNR and CDR2 is FQNEAQ (reference sequence). Trimming shortened V by 5 bases and J by 6 bases, and 10 bases separated the two germline ends. The CDR3 totals 12 residues. The CDR3 bases are TGTGCCAGCAGCCAGACAGGTGCTGAAGCTTTCTTT. Protein sequence: CASSQTGAEAFF.

This clonotype showed up many times. In nucleotides, the CDR3 is TGCAGCGTTAAACAGGGGGGCTCTGGGGCCAACGTCCTGACTTTC. Protein sequence: CSVKQGGSGANVLTF. This chain connects TRBV29-1 to TRBJ2-6, with 8 bases matching TRBD1. The CDR3 consists of 15 residues. After removal of 5 bases from V and 0 bases from J, the junction contained 3 bases not matched to a gene. The germline V gene encodes CDR1 SQVTM and CDR2 ANQGSEA.

This clonotype has only a few counts. This rearrangement joins TRBV4-1 to TRBJ2-3; 8 nucleotides align to TRBD2. The CDR3 totals 16 residues. The junction had 8 bases not matched to a gene; V was cut back by 4 bases and J by 2 bases. The germline V gene has CDR1 MGHRA and CDR2 YSYEKL. The CDR3 nucleotides read TGCGCCAGCAGCCTTCTTGGGCGGGGGGCCACAGATACGCAGTATTTT. The encoded protein is CASSLLGRGATDTQYF.

This clonotype was observed at least ten times. The chain is built from TRBV5-1 and TRBJ2-7; D not certain. This CDR3 has 13 residues. Trimming removed 0 bases at V and 4 bases at J, with 8 bases between. Germline V CDR1 and CDR2: SGHRS, YFSETQ. The chain's CDR3 is CASSLGPFYEQYV. The CDR3 DNA reads TGCGCCAGCAGCTTGGGACCCTTTTACGAGCAGTACGTC.

In this sample, this clonotype turned up a few times. The chain couples TRBV6-2 or TRBV6-3 to TRBJ1-1, with 7 bases lining up with TRBD1. This CDR3 contains 15 residues. Germline V gene data show CDR1 as MNHEY and CDR2 as SVGEGT. The V and J ends lost 5 bases and 3 bases, in that order; junction bases with no gene match: 9. CDR3 residues: CASSQGGGVYTEAFF. The CDR3, as DNA: TGTGCCAGCAGTCAAGGGGGCGGCGTTTACACTGAAGCTTTCTTT.